The rows below give T cell receptor beta chains drawn from one sample of a study of OX40 agonist ivuxolimab in advanced cancers. Assay: immunoSEQ multiplex PCR; the TCRdb copy retains only in-frame clones and omits some. Of about 120,000 clones in the sample, 80% to 90% were seen once. Specimen: CD4+ or CD8+ T cells sorted from blood, collected in a trial of the OX40 agonist ivuxolimab. All receptors come from an adult with an advanced solid tumor such as melanoma, head and neck, liver or kidney cancer. The CDR3 runs from the conserved cysteine through the conserved F or W. The order of the fields is V gene, clone size, J gene, D gene, CDR3 DNA, CDR3 protein. D genes are given only for firm matches. Not all rows give a size; the values are once, few, many and, for expanded clones, a class.

>TRBV10-3|-|TRBJ1-5|TRBD1
TGTGCCATCAGTTGGGACAGGGATCAGCCCCAGCATTTT
CAISWDRDQPQHF
>TRBV18|-|TRBJ1-4|-
TGTGCCAGCTCCCCTAGGGACGCTAATGAAAAACTGTTTTTT
CASSPRDANEKLFF
>TRBV4-3|-|TRBJ2-2|-
TGCGCCAGCAGCCAAGATAAAAGGACAGCCTGGAACACCGGGGAGCTGTTTTTT
CASSQDKRTAWNTGELFF
>TRBV28|-|TRBJ1-1|-
TGTGCCAGCAGTTTAACGGGGAACACTGAAGCTTTCTTT
CASSLTGNTEAFF
>TRBV10-1|-|TRBJ2-7|-
TGCGCCAGCAGTGTTCACAGGGACTACGAGCAGTACTTC
CASSVHRDYEQYF
>TRBV7-9|once|TRBJ2-2|-
TGTGCCAGCAGCTTAGTAGGAAGCGGGGAGCTGTTTTTT
CASSLVGSGELFF
>TRBV27|-|TRBJ1-1|-
TGTGCCAGCAGTCCCCGTTGGGAGAACACTGAAGCTTTCTTT
CASSPRWENTEAFF
>TRBV20-1|-|TRBJ1-1|-
TGCAGCGGACGGCTGAACACTGAAGCTTTCTTT
CSGRLNTEAFF
>TRBV6-5|-|TRBJ2-7|-
TGTGCCAGCAGTTACTCGGGCAGATCGAGCTCCTACGAGCAGTACTTC
CASSYSGRSSSYEQYF
>TRBV11-2|once|TRBJ2-5|TRBD1
TGTGCCAGCAGCTGGGGGACAGCCCAAGAGACCCAGTACTTC
CASSWGTAQETQYF
>TRBV6-1|once|TRBJ2-3|-
TGTGCCAGCAGTGCCACGGTCGTCAGGGCGACAGATACGCAGTATTTT
CASSATVVRATDTQYF
>TRBV9|-|TRBJ2-2|TRBD1
TGTGCCAGCAGCGTTGGACAGGGGGCAAGTACCGGGGAGCTGTTTTTT
CASSVGQGASTGELFF
>TRBV5-1|-|TRBJ1-6|TRBD1
TGCGCCAGCAGGGGGGGTGGACACAGGGGGTCACCCCTCCACTTT
CASRGGGHRGSPLHF
>TRBV7-2|-|TRBJ2-5|TRBD2
TGTGCCAGCAGCTTCCCGGGACTAGCGGGGGGGCCAGCGGAGACCCAGTACTTC
CASSFPGLAGGPAETQYF
>TRBV7-2|-|TRBJ2-7|-
TGTGCCAGCAGCTCCCAGGACGGCTACGAGCAGTACTTC
CASSSQDGYEQYF
>TRBV19|-|TRBJ1-2|-
TGTGCCAGTACCATAGGAACGACAGTTCCCTATGGCTACACCTTC
CASTIGTTVPYGYTF
>TRBV6-1|-|TRBJ1-6|-
TGTGCCAGTAGGGATGGTAATTCACCCCTCCACTTT
CASRDGNSPLHF
>TRBV5-1|-|TRBJ1-4|TRBD1
TGCGCCAGCAGCCCCGACAGGGGAACTAATGAAAAACTGTTTTTT
CASSPDRGTNEKLFF
>TRBV28|-|TRBJ2-6|TRBD1
TGTGCCAGCAGGGGGACAGGAGACTCTGGGGCCAACGTCCTGACTTTC
CASRGTGDSGANVLTF
>TRBV5-1|-|TRBJ2-2|TRBD2
TGCGCCAGCAGCTTCAGTCTAGCGGGGGCCGGGGAGCTGTTTTTT
CASSFSLAGAGELFF
>TRBV19|once|TRBJ2-1|-
TGTGCCAGTAGACCCCGGGAACCCCGATCTGAGCAGTTCTTC
CASRPREPRSEQFF
>TRBV6-5|few|TRBJ2-5|TRBD2
TGTGCCAGCAAAGCGGGGGTTGTGGAGACCCAGTACTTC
CASKAGVVETQYF
>TRBV10-2|-|TRBJ2-5|-
TGCGCCAGCAGTGAGGGAGGGCAGCCAGGGAGGGAGACCCAGTACTTC
CASSEGGQPGRETQYF
>TRBV5-1|-|TRBJ2-1|-
TGCGCCAGCAGCTTGGGACCGTATGAGCAGTTCTTC
CASSLGPYEQFF
>TRBV6-5|once|TRBJ1-4|TRBD1
TGTGCCAGCAGTCTCGGACAGGGGCCTGAAAAACTGTTTTTT
CASSLGQGPEKLFF
>TRBV12-5|-|TRBJ1-5|-
TGTGCTAGTGGTTTGGTACTCATTCGGGGCCCCGCCATTTATAGCAATCAGCCCCAGCATTTT
CASGLVLIRGPAIYSNQPQHF
>TRBV7-9|-|TRBJ2-1|TRBD1
TGTGCCAGCAGCGCCGGACAGGCGCAGTTCTTC
CASSAGQAQFF
>TRBV5-4|once|TRBJ1-1|-
TGTGCCAGCAGCTTGGCCAGGGGCCGGAACACTGAAGCTTTCTTT
CASSLARGRNTEAFF
>TRBV2|few|TRBJ1-5|-
TGTGCCAGCAGTGTCAGTCAGCCCCAGCATTTT
CASSVSQPQHF
>TRBV7-2|-|TRBJ2-3|-
TGTGCCAGCAGCTTAGCCTCGACTTGGAGATATGGAGATACGCAGTATTTT
CASSLASTWRYGDTQYF
>TRBV2|-|TRBJ1-5|-
TGTGCCACCTCGGAACAGGGAGCAAATCAGCCCCAGCATTTT
CATSEQGANQPQHF